This T cell receptor beta chain was sequenced during a study of beta chain features in type 1 diabetes. Study results and limitations: For patients, the naive, central memory and Treg TCRB repertoires appeared more alike than for healthy donors. Over-representation of high TCR-expressing cells was a possible consequence of cDNA sequencing.

The germline gives CDR1 MDHEN, CDR2 SYDVKM. The V and J ends lost 3 bases and 1 base, in that order; junction bases with no gene match: 4. The CDR3 consists of 16 residues. Isolated RNA was reverse transcribed in full, so expressed TCRB transcripts were sequenced. Only in-frame clones appear in the TCRdb table, and some are missing; sequencing was by immunoSEQ multiplex PCR. The data show more than 110,000 clones, less than 9% seen once. This clone was observed a handful of times. Its antigen is not known. The material sequenced was central memory CD4+ T cells from blood. V gene TRBV28 combines with J gene TRBJ2-5; 11 bases agree with TRBD2. This sequence originates from a woman aged 25-40 years in good health. CDR3 amino acids: CASSFMTSGVQETQYF. CDR3 DNA: TGTGCCAGCAGTTTTATGACTAGCGGGGTCCAAGAGACCCAGTACTTC. Using reference TRBV28 and TRBJ2-5 for the parts outside the CDR3, the full variable domain is DVKVTQSSRYLVKRTGEKVFLECVQDMDHENMFWYRQDPGLGLRLIYFSYDVKMKEKGDIPEGYSVSREKKERFSLILESASTNQTSMYLCASSFMTSGVQETQYFGPGTRLLVL.